This T cell receptor beta chain came from a study of regulatory T cells in long-lasting Graves disease. Overall study context: Antithyroid drugs had been taken under 3 months by newly diagnosed Graves' patients. Study results and caveats: TRBV28 was favored in persistent disease, as were TRBJ1-2 and TRBJ2-5.

This clonotype appeared many times. Its target is not known. Building the TCR beta libraries relied on iRepertoire HTBI primers, and CDR3 regions underwent Arm-PCR. TCRdb analysed the multiplex PCR reads with MiXCR anew, one entry per CDR3 protein. The sample includes hundreds of thousands of distinct CDR3 sequences, around 15% of them seen just once. Noted time point: newly diagnosed GD, antithyroid drugs for less than 3 months. Isolated PBMC RNA provided the starting material for the TCR library. Patients with Graves' disease were diagnosed by American Thyroid Association guidelines. The germline gives CDR1 MDHEN, CDR2 SYDVKM. After removal of 8 bases from V and 9 bases from J, the junction contained 4 bases not matched to a gene. The CDR3 is 13 residues long. Another study also made use of these data, one on T cells in Graves' hyperthyroidism and ophthalmopathy.

The material sequenced was peripheral blood mononuclear cells (PBMCs), taken at new diagnosis, from a patient treated with antithyroid drugs. This sequence was found in a woman aged 25 to 45 with Graves disease. This chain links TRBV28 with TRBJ1-6; 10 bases map to TRBD1. The DNA for the CDR3 is TGTGCCAGCTCGGGACAGGGGCCTTCACCCCTCCACTTT. It encodes CASSGQGPSPLHF.